This T cell receptor (beta chain) was documented in a study of vaccination and CD4 T cells after COVID-19. Overall study context: Convalescent patients had positive nasal swab PCR results for SARS-CoV-2. Disease was mild in some 10 and severe in one. The study collected post-vaccine samples a median around 66 days after dose two, with a range of 14 to 241.

Treatment meaning: roughly ten-day PBMC culture with coronavirus spike peptide pools or control peptides (ViraFEST assay). Cultures of PBMCs, more than 1.5 million per well, were set up with around 10 IU/ml IL-2 and around 9.9 ug/ml peptide pools. Study-level results: Only relatively few convalescent patients were studied, and early post-infection timepoints were not analyzed.

Points on this clonotype: Its antigen is not known.

The CDR3 sequence is 13 residues long. V lost 0 bases and J lost 7, with 9 bases in between. Germline V gene sequence: CDR1 SGHAT, CDR2 FQNNGV. Scientists ran DNA taken from cultured CD4+ T cells through the Oncomine TCR Beta short-read assay for sequencing. TCRdb redid the calling of the PCR reads with MiXCR, one entry per CDR3 protein. The profile shows about 13,000 distinct CDR3 sequences, over 50% of them singletons. The V call is TRBV11-2, the J call TRBJ1-1; no clear D. Material for sequencing was CD4+ T cells from blood, cultured in vitro. This sequence originates from a human donor who had recovered from COVID-19. CDR3 residues: CASSLDGRIEAFF. The CDR3 DNA reads TGTGCCAGCAGCTTAGACGGGAGAATTGAAGCTTTCTTT.